A selection of T cell receptor beta chains follows, all from one sample in a study of naive and memory T cell subsets. One entry per CDR3 protein results from TCRdb running MiXCR on the UMI-ligation and nested PCR reads. Of fewer than 40,000 distinct CDR3 sequences in the sample, roughly 14% were seen once. The sequencing sample was made of effector memory CD4+ T cells from blood. Receptors were obtained from a human donor in good health. Each CDR3 is given with its conserved first and last residue. D genes are given only for firm matches. Not every row has a clone size; where given, it reads once, few, many or a size class.

D	size	J	V	DNA	CDR3
-	few	TRBJ1-2	TRBV19	TGTGCCAGTAGTATACTGGGAGGACCATATGGCTACACCTTC	CASSILGGPYGYTF
-	-	TRBJ2-2	TRBV20-1	TGCAGTGCTAGGACGGGATGGGTCACCGGGGAGCTGTTTTTT	CSARTGWVTGELFF
-	few	TRBJ1-2	TRBV7-2	TGTGCCAGCAGCGAGGACAGATACTATGGCTACACCTTC	CASSEDRYYGYTF
-	-	TRBJ1-2	TRBV12-3/TRBV12-4	TGTGCCAGCAGTTTAGGCCCAGCCTATGGCTACACCTTC	CASSLGPAYGYTF
TRBD2	-	TRBJ2-3	TRBV11-2	TGTGCCAGCAGCCGGGGACTAGACGACACAGATACGCAGTATTTT	CASSRGLDDTDTQYF
-	-	TRBJ2-7	TRBV28	TGTGCCAGCAGTTTATTCAGGGCCCCCTACGAGCAGTACTTC	CASSLFRAPYEQYF
-	-	TRBJ2-7	TRBV6-1	TGTGCCAGCAGGGATTACGAGCAGTACTTC	CASRDYEQYF
-	-	TRBJ2-7	TRBV2	TGTGCCAGCAGCCCCCTAGAGGGAGGGGGTTACGAGCAGTACTTC	CASSPLEGGGYEQYF
-	-	TRBJ2-5	TRBV5-8	TGTGCCAGCAGCTTGGGGCAGACACCCCAAGAGACCCAGTACTTC	CASSLGQTPQETQYF
TRBD2	few	TRBJ2-3	TRBV7-8	TGTGCCAGCGTGACCCGCGGGAGAGGTGATACGCAGTATTTT	CASVTRGRGDTQYF
TRBD1	many	TRBJ2-3	TRBV6-6	TGTGCCAGCAGTCAACAGGGGACAGATACGCAGTATTTT	CASSQQGTDTQYF
TRBD2	many	TRBJ2-1	TRBV6-1	TGTGCCAGCAGCGCTTCCACTAGCGGCTCCTACAATGAGCAGTTCTTC	CASSASTSGSYNEQFF
-	few	TRBJ2-1	TRBV20-1	TGCAGTGCTAGCACCATCCAGCGGGCCCACAATGAGCAGTTCTTC	CSASTIQRAHNEQFF
-	-	TRBJ2-1	TRBV2	TGTGCCAGCAGTAAAGGAACGGGTGAGCAGTTCTTC	CASSKGTGEQFF
TRBD1	-	TRBJ1-1	TRBV19	TGTGCCAGTAGTATATCCGGGACAGTGGGGGAGGCTTTCTTT	CASSISGTVGEAFF